Below, one T cell receptor (beta chain) is given with its context. Its antigen is currently unknown. Trimming stripped 5 bases from V and 5 bases from J, with 10 bases between. Germline V gene data show CDR1 as DFQATT and CDR2 as SNEGSKA (reference sequence). This CDR3 region has 11 residues. This sample was taken from a study of cytomegalovirus exposure and HLA in healthy donors. Turning to the study itself: Falling in the Caucasian-associated ancestry cluster were about four fifths of 350 to 400 genotyped donors. Notes on the study in general: Analysis performed later showed TCR beta chains linked to HLA being more clonally expanded than equally common others. An analysis that came later showed most CMV-associated TCR beta chains appearing HLA-restricted.

Those who donated were healthy bone marrow donors. 60 Vbeta and 13 Jbeta primers were used in PCR. Produced via immunoSEQ multiplex PCR; TCRdb's table is partial and in-frame only. The table includes approximately 150,000 clones, roughly 79% detected once. The sequenced sample consisted of PBMCs. The chain is built from TRBV20-1 and TRBJ2-7; possibly TRBD2 for D (6 bases). The sequence derives from a man aged 25-40 years in good health and CMV-seronegative. CDR3 sequence (DNA): TGCAGTGCTGGGGACTTTAACGAGCAGTACTTC. It codes for CSAGDFNEQYF.